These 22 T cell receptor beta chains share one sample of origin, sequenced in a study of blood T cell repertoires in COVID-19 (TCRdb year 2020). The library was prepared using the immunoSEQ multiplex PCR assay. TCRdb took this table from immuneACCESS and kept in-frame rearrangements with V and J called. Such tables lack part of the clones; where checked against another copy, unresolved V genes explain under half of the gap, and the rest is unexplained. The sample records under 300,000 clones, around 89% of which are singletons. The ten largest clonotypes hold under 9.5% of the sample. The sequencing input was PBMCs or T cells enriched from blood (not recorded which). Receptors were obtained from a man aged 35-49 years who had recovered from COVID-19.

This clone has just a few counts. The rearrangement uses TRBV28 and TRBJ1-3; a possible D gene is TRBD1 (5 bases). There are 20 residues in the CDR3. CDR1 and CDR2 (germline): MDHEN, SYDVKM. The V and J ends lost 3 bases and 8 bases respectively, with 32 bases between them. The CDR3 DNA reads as TGTGCCAGCAGTTTTTCGGGTTACAGGCGGCGTCCCCAAACCGCGGACACCATATATTTT. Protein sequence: CASSFSGYRRRPQTADTIYF.

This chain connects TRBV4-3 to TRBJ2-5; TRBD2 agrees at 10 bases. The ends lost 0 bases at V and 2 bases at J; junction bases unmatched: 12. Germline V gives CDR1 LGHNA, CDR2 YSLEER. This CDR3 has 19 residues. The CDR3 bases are TGCGCCAGCAGCCAAGAAGTAACTAGCGGGAATGTTTGGCAAGAGACCCAGTACTTC. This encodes CASSQEVTSGNVWQETQYF.

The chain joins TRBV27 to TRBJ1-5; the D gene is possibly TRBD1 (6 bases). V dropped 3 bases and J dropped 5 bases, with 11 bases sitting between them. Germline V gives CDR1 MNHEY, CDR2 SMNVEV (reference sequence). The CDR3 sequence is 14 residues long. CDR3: CASSLVSGDQPQHF. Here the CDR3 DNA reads TGTGCCAGCAGTTTGGTGTCAGGGGATCAGCCCCAGCATTTT.

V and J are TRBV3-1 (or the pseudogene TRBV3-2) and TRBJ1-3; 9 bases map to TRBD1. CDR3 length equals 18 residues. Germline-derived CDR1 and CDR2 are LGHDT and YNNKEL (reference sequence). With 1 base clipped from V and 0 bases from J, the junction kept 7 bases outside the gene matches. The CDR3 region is CASSQVPGTGSSGNTIYF. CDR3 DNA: TGTGCCAGCAGCCAAGTTCCCGGGACAGGGAGCTCTGGAAACACCATATATTTT.

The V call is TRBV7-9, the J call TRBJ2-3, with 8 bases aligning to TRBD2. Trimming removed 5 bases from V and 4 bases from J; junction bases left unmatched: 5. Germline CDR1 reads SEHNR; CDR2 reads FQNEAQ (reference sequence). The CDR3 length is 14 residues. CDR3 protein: CASSESGSADTQYF. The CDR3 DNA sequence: TGTGCCAGCAGCGAGAGCGGGAGCGCAGATACGCAGTATTTT.

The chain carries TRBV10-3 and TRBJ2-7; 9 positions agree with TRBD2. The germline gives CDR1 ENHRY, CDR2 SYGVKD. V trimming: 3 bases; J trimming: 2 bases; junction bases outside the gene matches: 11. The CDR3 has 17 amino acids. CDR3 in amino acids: CAISELLSSGNTYEQYF. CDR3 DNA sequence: TGTGCCATCAGTGAATTGTTGTCTAGCGGGAACACCTACGAGCAGTACTTC.

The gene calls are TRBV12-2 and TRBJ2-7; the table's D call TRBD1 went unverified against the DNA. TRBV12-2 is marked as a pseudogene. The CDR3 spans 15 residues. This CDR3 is CASRPRTGANYEQYF. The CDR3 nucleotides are TGTGCAAGTCGCCCGAGGACAGGGGCAAACTACGAGCAGTACTTC.

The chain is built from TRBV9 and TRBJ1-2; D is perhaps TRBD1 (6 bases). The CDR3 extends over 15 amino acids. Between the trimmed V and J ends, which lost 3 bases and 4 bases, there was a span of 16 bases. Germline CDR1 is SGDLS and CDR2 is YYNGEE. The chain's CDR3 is CASSGTDGPGYGYTF. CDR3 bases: TGTGCCAGCAGCGGGACAGACGGGCCAGGCTATGGCTACACCTTC.

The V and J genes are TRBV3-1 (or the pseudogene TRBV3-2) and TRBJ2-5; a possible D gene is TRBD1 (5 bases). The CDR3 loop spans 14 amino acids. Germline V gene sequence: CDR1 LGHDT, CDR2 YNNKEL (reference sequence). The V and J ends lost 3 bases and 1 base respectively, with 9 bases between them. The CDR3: CASSHFDSQETQYF. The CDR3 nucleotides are TGTGCCAGCAGCCACTTTGACAGCCAAGAGACCCAGTACTTC.

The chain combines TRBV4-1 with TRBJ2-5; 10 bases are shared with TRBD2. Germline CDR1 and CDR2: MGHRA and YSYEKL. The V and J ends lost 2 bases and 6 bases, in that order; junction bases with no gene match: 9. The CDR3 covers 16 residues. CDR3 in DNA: TGCGCCAGCAGCCAACAAATCCTAGCGGGAGTACAGACCCAGTACTTC. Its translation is CASSQQILAGVQTQYF.

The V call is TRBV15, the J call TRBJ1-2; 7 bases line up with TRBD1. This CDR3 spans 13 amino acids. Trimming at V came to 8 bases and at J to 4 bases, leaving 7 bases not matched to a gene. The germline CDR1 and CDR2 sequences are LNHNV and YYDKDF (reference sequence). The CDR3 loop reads CATDKDRTYGYTF. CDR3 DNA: TGTGCCACCGACAAGGACAGGACCTATGGCTACACCTTC.

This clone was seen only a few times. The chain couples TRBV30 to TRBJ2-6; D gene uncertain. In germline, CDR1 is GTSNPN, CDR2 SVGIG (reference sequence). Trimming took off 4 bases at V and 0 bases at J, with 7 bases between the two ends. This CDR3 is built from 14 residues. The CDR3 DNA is TGTGCCTGGACTCGGTTCTCTGGGGCCAACGTCCTGACTTTC. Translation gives CAWTRFSGANVLTF.

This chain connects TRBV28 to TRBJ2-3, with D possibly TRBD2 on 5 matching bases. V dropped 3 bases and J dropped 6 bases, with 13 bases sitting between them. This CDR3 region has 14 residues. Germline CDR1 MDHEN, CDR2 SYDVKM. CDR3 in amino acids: CASSFRLAGDTQYF. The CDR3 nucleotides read TGTGCCAGCAGTTTCCGACTGGCGGGTGATACGCAGTATTTT.

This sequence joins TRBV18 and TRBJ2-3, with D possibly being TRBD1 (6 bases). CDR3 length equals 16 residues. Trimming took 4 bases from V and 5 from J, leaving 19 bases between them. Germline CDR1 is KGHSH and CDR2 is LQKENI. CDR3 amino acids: CASSQGSATGQDTQYF. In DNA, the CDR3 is TGTGCCAGCTCACAAGGCTCGGCGACAGGCCAAGATACGCAGTATTTT.

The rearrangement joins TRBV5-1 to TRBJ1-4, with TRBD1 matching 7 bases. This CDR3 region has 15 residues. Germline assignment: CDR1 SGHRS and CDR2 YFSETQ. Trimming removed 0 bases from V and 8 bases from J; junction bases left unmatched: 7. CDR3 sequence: CASSLDFRGREKLFF. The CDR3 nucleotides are TGCGCCAGCAGCTTGGATTTCAGGGGGAGAGAAAAACTGTTTTTT.

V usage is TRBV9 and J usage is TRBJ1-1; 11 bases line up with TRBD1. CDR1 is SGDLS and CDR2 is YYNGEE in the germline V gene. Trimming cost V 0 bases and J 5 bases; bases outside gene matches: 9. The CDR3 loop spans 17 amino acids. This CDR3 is CASSVGPLGQGATEAFF. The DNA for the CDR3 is TGTGCCAGCAGCGTAGGCCCCCTAGGACAGGGGGCTACTGAAGCTTTCTTT.

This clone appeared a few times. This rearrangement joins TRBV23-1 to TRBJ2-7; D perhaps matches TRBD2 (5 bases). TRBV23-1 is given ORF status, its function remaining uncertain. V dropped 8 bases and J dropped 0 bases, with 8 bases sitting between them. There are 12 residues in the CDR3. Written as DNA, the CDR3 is TGCGCCAGCGAACGGGGCTCCTACGAGCAGTACTTC. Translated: CASERGSYEQYF.

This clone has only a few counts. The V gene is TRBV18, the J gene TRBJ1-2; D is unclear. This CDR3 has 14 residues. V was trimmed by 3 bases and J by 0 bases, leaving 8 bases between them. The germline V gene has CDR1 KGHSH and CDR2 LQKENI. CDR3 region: CASSPTETNYGYTF. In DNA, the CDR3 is TGTGCCAGCTCACCCACAGAGACTAACTATGGCTACACCTTC. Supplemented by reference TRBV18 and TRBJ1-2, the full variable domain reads NAGVMQNPRHLVRRRGQEARLRCSPMKGHSHVYWYRQLPEEGLKFMVYLQKENIIDESGMPKERFSAEFPKEGPSILRIQQVVRGDSAAYFCASSPTETNYGYTFGSGTRLTVV.

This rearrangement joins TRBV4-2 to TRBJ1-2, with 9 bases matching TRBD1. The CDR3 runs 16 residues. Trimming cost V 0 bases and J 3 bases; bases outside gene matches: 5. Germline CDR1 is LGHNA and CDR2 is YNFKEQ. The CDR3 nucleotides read TGTGCCAGCAGCCAAGAGTATACAGGGGGCGACTATGGCTACACCTTC. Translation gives CASSQEYTGGDYGYTF.

The CDR3 spells CAGQGETYEQYF. The CDR3 DNA reads TGTGCCGGACAGGGGGAAACCTACGAGCAGTACTTC. This chain connects TRBV6-4 to TRBJ2-7; TRBD1 agrees at 10 bases. This CDR3 region has 12 residues. V trimming: 11 bases; J trimming: 2 bases; junction bases outside the gene matches: 3. In germline, CDR1 is MRHNA, CDR2 SNTAGT.

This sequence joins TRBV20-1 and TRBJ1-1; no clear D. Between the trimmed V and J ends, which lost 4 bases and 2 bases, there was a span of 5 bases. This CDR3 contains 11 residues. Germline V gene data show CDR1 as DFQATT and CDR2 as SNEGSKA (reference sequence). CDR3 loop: CSAIHNTEAFF. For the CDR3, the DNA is TGCAGTGCTATACATAACACTGAAGCTTTCTTT.

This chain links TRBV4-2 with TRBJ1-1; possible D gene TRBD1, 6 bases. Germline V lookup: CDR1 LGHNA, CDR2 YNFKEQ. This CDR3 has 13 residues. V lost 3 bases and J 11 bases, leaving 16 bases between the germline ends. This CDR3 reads CASSQDSPLKAFF. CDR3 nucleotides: TGTGCCAGCAGCCAGGACAGTCCCCTGAAGGCTTTCTTT.